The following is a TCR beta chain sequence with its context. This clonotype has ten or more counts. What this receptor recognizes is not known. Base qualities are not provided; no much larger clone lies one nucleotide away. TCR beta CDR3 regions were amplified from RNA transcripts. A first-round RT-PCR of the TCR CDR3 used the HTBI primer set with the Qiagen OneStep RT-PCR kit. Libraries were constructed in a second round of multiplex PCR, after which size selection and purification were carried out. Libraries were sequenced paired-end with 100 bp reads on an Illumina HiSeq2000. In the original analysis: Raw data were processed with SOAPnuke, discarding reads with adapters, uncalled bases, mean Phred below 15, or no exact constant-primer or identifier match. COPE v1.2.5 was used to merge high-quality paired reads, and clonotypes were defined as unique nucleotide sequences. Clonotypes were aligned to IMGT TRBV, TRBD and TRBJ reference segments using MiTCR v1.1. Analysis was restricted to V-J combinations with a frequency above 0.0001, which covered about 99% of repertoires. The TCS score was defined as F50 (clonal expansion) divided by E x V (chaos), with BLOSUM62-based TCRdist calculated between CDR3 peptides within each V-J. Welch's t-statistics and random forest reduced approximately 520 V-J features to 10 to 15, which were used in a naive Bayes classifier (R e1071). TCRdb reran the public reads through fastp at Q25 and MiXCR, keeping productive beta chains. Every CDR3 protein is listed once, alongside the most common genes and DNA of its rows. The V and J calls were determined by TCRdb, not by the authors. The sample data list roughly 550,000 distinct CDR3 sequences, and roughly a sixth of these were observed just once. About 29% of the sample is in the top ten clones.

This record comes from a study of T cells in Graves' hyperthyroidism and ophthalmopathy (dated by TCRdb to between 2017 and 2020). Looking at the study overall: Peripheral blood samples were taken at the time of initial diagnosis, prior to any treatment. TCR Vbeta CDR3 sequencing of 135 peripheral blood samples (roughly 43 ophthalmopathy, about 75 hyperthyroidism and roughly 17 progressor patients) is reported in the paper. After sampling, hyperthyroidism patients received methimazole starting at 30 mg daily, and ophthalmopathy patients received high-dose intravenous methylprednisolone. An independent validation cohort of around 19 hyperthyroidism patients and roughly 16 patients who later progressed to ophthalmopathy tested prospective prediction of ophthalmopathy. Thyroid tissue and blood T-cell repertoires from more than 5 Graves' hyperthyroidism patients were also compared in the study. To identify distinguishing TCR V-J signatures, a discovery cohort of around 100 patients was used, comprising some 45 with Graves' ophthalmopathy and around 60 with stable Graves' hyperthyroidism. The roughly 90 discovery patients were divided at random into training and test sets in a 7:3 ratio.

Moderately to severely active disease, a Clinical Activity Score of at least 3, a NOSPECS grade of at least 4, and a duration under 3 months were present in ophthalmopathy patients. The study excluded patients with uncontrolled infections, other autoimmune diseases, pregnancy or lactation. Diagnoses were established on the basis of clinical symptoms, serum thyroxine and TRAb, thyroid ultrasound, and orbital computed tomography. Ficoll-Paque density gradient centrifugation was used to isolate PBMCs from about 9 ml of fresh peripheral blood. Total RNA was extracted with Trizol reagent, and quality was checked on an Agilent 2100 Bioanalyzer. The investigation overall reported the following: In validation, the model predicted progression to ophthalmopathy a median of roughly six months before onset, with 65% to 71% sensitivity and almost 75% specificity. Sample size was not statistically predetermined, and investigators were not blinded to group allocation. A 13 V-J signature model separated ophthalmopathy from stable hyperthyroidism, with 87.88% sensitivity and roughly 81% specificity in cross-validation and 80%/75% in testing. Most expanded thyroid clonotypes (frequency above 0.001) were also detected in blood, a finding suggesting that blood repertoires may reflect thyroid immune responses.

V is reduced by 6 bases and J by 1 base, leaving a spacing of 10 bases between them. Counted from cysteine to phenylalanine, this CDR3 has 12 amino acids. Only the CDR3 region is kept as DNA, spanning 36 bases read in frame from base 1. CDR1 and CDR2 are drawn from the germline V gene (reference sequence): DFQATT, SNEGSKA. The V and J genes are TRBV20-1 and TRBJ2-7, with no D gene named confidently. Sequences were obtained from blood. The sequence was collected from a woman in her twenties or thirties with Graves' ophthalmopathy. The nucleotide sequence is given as TGCAGTGCGGTGGGTCCATCCTACGAGCAGTACTTC. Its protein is CSAVGPSYEQYF.